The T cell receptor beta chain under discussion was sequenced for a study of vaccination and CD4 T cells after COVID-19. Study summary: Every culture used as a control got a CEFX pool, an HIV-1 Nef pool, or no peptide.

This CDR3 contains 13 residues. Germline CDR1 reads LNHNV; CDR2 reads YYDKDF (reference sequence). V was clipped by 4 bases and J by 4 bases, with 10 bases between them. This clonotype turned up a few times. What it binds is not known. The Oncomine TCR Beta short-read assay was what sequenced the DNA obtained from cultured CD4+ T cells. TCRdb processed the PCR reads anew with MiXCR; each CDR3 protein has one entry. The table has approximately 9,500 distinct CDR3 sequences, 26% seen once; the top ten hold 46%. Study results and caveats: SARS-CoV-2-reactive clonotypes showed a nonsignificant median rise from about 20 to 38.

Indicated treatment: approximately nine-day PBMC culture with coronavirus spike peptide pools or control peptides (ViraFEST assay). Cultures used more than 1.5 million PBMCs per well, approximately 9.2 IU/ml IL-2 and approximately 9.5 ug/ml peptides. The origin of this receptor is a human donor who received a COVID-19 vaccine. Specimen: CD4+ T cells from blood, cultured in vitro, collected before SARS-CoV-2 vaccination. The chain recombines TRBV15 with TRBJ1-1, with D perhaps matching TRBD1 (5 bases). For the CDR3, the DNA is TGTGCCACCAGCATCCAGAGGGGCACTGAAGCTTTCTTT. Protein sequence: CATSIQRGTEAFF.